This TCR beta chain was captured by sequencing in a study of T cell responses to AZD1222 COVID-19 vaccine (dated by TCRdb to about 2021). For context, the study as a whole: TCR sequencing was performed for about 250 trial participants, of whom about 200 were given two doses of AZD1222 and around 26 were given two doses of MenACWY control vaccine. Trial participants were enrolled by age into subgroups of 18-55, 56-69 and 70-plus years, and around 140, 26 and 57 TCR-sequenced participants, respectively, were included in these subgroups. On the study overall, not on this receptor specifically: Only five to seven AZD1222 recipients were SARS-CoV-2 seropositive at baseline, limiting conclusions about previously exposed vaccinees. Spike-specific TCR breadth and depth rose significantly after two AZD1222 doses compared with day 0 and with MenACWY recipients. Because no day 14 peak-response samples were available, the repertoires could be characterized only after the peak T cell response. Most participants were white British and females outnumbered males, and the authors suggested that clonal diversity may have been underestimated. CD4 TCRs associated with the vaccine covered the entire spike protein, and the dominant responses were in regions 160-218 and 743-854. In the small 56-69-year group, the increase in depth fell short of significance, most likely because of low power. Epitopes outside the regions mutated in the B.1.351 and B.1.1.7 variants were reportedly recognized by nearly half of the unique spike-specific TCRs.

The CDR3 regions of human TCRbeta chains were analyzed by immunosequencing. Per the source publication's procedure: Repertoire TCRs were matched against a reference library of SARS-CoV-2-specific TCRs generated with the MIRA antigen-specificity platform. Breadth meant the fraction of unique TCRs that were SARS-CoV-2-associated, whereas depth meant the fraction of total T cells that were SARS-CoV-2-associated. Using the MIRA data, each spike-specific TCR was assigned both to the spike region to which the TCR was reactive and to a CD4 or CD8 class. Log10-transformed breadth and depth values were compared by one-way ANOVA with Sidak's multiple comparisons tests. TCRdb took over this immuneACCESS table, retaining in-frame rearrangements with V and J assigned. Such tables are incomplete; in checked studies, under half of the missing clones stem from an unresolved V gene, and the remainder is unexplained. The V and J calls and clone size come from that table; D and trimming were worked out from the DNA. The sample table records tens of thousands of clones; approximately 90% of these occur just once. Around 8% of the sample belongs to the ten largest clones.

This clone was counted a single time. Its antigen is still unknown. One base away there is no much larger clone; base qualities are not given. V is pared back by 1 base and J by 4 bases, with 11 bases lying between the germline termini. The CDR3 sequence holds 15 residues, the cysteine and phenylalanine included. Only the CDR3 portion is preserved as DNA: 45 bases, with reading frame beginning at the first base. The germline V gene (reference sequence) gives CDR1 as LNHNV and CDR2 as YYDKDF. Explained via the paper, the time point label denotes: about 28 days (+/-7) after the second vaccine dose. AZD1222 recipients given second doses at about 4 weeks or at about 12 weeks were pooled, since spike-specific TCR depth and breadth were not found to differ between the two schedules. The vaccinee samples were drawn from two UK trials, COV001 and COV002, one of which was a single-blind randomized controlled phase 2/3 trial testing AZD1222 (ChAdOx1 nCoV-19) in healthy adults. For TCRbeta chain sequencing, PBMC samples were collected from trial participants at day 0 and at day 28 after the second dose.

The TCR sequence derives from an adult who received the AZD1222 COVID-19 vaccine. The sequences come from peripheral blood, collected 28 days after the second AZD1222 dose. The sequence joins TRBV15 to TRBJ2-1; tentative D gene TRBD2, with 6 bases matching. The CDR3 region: CATSRASEQYNEQFF. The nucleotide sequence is TGTGCCACCAGCAGAGCTAGCGAGCAATACAATGAGCAGTTCTTC.